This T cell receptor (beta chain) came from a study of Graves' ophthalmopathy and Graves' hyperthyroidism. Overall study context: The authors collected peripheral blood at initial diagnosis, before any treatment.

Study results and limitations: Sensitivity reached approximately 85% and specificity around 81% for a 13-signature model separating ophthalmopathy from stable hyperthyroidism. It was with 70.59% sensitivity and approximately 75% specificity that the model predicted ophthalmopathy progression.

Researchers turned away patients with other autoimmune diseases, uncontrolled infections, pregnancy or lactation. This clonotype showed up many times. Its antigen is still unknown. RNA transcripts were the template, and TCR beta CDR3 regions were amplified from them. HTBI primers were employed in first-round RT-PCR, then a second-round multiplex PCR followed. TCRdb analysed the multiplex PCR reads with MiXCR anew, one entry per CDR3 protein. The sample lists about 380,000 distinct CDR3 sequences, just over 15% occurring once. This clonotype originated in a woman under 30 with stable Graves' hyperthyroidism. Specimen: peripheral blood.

The CDR3 region is CASSWTGFMNTEAFF. The CDR3 region has the DNA TGTGCCAGCAGCTGGACAGGTTTCATGAACACTGAAGCTTTCTTT. The V gene is TRBV7-2, the J gene TRBJ1-1; 7 nucleotides align to TRBD1. Losses at the gene ends were 4 bases for V and 0 bases for J; bases not matched to a gene: 5. This CDR3 is built from 15 residues. Germline CDR1 and CDR2: SGHTA and FQGNSA.